Listed here is a single T cell receptor (beta chain). The PCR made use of 60 Vbeta and 13 Jbeta primers. The repertoire was sequenced with immunoSEQ multiplex PCR; TCRdb's copy has only in-frame clones and lacks some. The sample lists approximately 160,000 clones, around 78% occurring once. The data derive from a study of cytomegalovirus exposure and HLA in healthy donors. This CDR3 is built from 17 residues. After removal of 0 bases from V and 6 bases from J, the junction contained 10 bases not matched to a gene. Germline V CDR1 and CDR2: LGHNA, YNFKEQ. The TCR sequence derives from a man in his forties in good health and CMV-seronegative. This chain joins TRBV4-2 and TRBJ2-7, with 11 nucleotides matching TRBD2. Sequencing was carried out using PBMCs. In DNA form, the CDR3 reads TGTGCCAGCAGCCAAGAATCGTTGAGACTAGCGGGATCCGAGCAGTACTTC. Residues: CASSQESLRLAGSEQYF.